This TCR beta chain emerged from a study of blood T cell repertoires in COVID-19. About the study: Spain, Italy and the United States supplied samples that represented acute and convalescent COVID-19.

The table came from immunoSEQ multiplex PCR; TCRdb's copy has only in-frame clones and leaves some out. The sample contains approximately 160,000 clones, roughly 87% of which appear only once. The TCR originated in a woman aged 45-59 years who had recovered from COVID-19. Source material: PBMCs or T cells enriched from blood (not recorded which).

The CDR3 DNA follows: TGTGCCAGTAGCGGACAGGGTTCTAACTATGGCTACACCTTC. It specifies CASSGQGSNYGYTF. V gene TRBV19 combines with J gene TRBJ1-2; 8 nucleotides agree with TRBD1. The CDR3 extends over 14 amino acids. CDR1 is LNHDA and CDR2 is SQIVND in the germline V gene (reference sequence). The ends lost 6 bases at V and 0 bases at J; junction bases unmatched: 3.